This T cell receptor beta chain is from a study of Graves' ophthalmopathy and Graves' hyperthyroidism. Study-wide results and limits: Most thyroid clonotypes with frequency above 0.001 were detected in blood too.

Amplified TCR beta CDR3 regions were obtained using RNA transcripts as template. Second-round multiplex PCR followed a first-round RT-PCR using HTBI primers. MiXCR, applied by TCRdb to the multiplex PCR reads, yields one record per CDR3 protein. The table has about 740,000 distinct CDR3 sequences, roughly two fifths seen once; the top ten hold 44%. Ophthalmopathic donors had moderate-to-severe activity, CAS ≥3 and NOSPECS ≥4, with disease that had lasted under 3 months. The evidence that diagnosis relied on was clinical symptoms, serum thyroxine, TRAb, thyroid ultrasound and orbital computed tomography. A word on this clonotype: Its antigen is unidentified.

Germline CDR1 reads SGDLS; CDR2 reads YYNGEE. CDR3 length: 17 amino acids. V gave up 3 bases and J gave up 4 bases, with 17 bases separating them. The sequenced sample consisted of peripheral blood. This receptor was identified in an adult man with Graves' ophthalmopathy. This chain connects TRBV9 to TRBJ2-6; TRBD2 is a possible D gene (6 bases). CDR3 sequence reads: CASSGYREHGGANVLTF. The CDR3 DNA follows: TGTGCCAGCAGCGGATACCGGGAGCACGGGGGGGCCAACGTCCTGACTTTC.